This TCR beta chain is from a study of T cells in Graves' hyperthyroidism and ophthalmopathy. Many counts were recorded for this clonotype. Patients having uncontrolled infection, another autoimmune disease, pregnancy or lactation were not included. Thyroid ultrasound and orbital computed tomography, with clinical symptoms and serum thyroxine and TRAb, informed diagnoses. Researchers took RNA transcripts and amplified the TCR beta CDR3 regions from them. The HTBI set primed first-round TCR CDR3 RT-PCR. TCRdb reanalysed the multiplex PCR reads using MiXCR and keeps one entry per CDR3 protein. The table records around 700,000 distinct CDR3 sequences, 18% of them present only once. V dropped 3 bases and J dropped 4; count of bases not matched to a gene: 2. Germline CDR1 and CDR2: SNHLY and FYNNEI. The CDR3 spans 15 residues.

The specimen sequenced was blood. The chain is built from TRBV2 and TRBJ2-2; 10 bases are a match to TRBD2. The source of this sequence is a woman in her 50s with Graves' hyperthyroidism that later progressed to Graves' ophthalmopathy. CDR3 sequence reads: CASSEPSGGTGELFF. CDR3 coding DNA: TGTGCCAGCAGTGAGCCTAGCGGGGGCACCGGGGAGCTGTTTTTT.